The 28 T cell receptor beta chains reported below all come from one sample, sequenced in a study of OX40 agonist ivuxolimab in advanced cancers. Only in-frame clones appear in the TCRdb table, and some are missing; sequencing was by immunoSEQ multiplex PCR. The sample contains roughly 80,000 clones, about 82% of which appear only once. The sequencing here drew on CD4+ or CD8+ T cells sorted from blood, taken in a trial of the OX40 agonist ivuxolimab. The receptors stem from an adult with an advanced solid tumor such as melanoma, head and neck, liver or kidney cancer.

This clone turned up a few times. DNA of the CDR3: TGTGCCAGCAGGTCCAATCAGGGACTCTATGGCTACACCTTC. Translating it yields CASRSNQGLYGYTF. The chain employs TRBV6-6 and TRBJ1-2; tentatively, D is TRBD1 (5 bases). CDR3 length equals 14 residues. The germline gives CDR1 MNHNY, CDR2 SVGAGI (reference sequence). V was trimmed by 6 bases and J by 4 bases, leaving 15 bases between them.

This chain joins TRBV9 and TRBJ2-3; D is ambiguous. This CDR3 has 15 amino acids. Germline lookup yields CDR1 SGDLS and CDR2 YYNGEE. V was shortened by 0 bases and J by 7 bases, with 15 bases between the two germline ends. The CDR3 reads CASSVVPDLGNTQYF. CDR3 sequence (DNA): TGTGCCAGCAGCGTAGTTCCAGACCTGGGAAATACGCAGTATTTT.

This clone was recorded a few times. The CDR3 region has the DNA TGTGCCAGCAGCGTAGGAGGGTCTACGCGTTACAATGAGCAGTTCTTC. This sequence encodes CASSVGGSTRYNEQFF. The chain is built from TRBV9 and TRBJ2-1, with a weak D call TRBD2 (5 bases). Trimming took off 0 bases at V and 4 bases at J, with 14 bases between the two ends. The germline V gene has CDR1 SGDLS and CDR2 YYNGEE. The CDR3 length is 16 residues. The variable domain in full, completed from reference TRBV9 and TRBJ2-1, reads DSGVTQTPKHLITATGQRVTLRCSPRSGDLSVYWYQQSLDQGLQFLIQYYNGEERAKGNILERFSAQQFPDLHSELNLSSLELGDSALYFCASSVGGSTRYNEQFFGPGTRLTVL.

This clone was recorded only once. CDR3 in amino acids: CASSLQGRGEETQYF. The DNA for the CDR3 is TGTGCCAGCAGTTTGCAGGGTAGGGGCGAGGAGACCCAGTACTTC. J is TRBJ2-5 and V is TRBV28; a possible D gene is TRBD1 (5 bases). This CDR3 spans 15 amino acids. CDR1 and CDR2 (germline): MDHEN, SYDVKM. V shed 3 bases and J shed 5 bases, with 16 bases lying between them. The entire variable domain, with the rest obtained from reference TRBV28 and TRBJ2-5, is as follows: DVKVTQSSRYLVKRTGEKVFLECVQDMDHENMFWYRQDPGLGLRLIYFSYDVKMKEKGDIPEGYSVSREKKERFSLILESASTNQTSMYLCASSLQGRGEETQYFGPGTRLLVL.

This chain joins TRBV6-6 and TRBJ1-2; tentatively, D is TRBD1 (5 bases). Looked up from germline, CDR1 is MNHNY and CDR2 is SVGAGI (reference sequence). This CDR3 region has 13 residues. V lost 4 bases and J 2 bases, leaving 8 bases between the germline ends. CDR3: CASSSDRNYGYTF. CDR3 nucleotides: TGTGCCAGCAGTTCCGACAGAAACTATGGCTACACCTTC.

In DNA form, the CDR3 reads TGTGCCTGGCAAGCTAGCGGGGGGGCCGATACGCAGTATTTT. It translates to CAWQASGGADTQYF. The rearrangement links TRBV30 to TRBJ2-3; TRBD2 agrees at 12 bases. CDR3 length: 14 residues. Germline values: CDR1 GTSNPN, CDR2 SVGIG (reference sequence). V was clipped by 5 bases and J by 6 bases; unmatched bases: 6.

The rearrangement links TRBV27 to TRBJ2-7, with TRBD2 matching 7 bases. CDR1 MNHEY and CDR2 SMNVEV come from the germline V gene (reference sequence). This CDR3 has 14 amino acids. The V gene end was trimmed by 4 bases and the J gene end by 3 bases; junction bases not matched to a gene: 6. The CDR3 is CASSWSGASYEQYF. The DNA for the CDR3 is TGTGCCAGCAGTTGGAGCGGGGCGAGCTACGAGCAGTACTTC.

This clone was seen a few times. The V and J genes are TRBV7-9 and TRBJ2-2; D gene uncertain. The V end was cut by 3 bases, the J end by 1 base, with 3 bases between. Germline CDR1 is SEHNR and CDR2 is FQNEAQ (reference sequence). The CDR3 totals 13 residues. Written as DNA, the CDR3 is TGTGCCAGCAGCTTCGTGAACACCGGGGAGCTGTTTTTT. It is translated as CASSFVNTGELFF.

The rearrangement joins TRBV6-5 to TRBJ1-2; D uncertain. There are 13 residues in the CDR3. Germline lookup yields CDR1 MNHEY and CDR2 SVGAGI. Trimming stripped 6 bases from V and 4 bases from J, with 12 bases between. CDR3: CASRATTGYGYTF. CDR3 sequence (DNA): TGTGCCAGCAGGGCAACTACCGGCTATGGCTACACCTTC.

The chain employs TRBV6-5 and TRBJ2-7, with 10 bases identical to TRBD1. V was pared by 8 bases and J by 5 bases, with 12 bases of the junction left unmatched. CDR1 is MNHEY and CDR2 is SVGAGI in the germline V gene. This CDR3 spans 15 amino acids. Here the CDR3 DNA reads TGTGCCAGCGGCTACATCCGGACAGGGGGGAACGAGCAGTACTTC. Translation: CASGYIRTGGNEQYF.

The rearrangement links TRBV15 to TRBJ2-7; tentative D call: TRBD1 (5 bases). V lost 0 bases and J lost 1, with 22 bases in between. The germline CDR1 and CDR2 sequences are LNHNV and YYDKDF (reference sequence). This CDR3 has 19 amino acids. CDR3 coding DNA: TGTGCCACCAGCAGAGATTCAGGGTCCTCCATCCATAGGTCCTACGAGCAGTACTTC. Translation: CATSRDSGSSIHRSYEQYF.

J is TRBJ2-5 and V is TRBV29-1; possibly TRBD2 for D (6 bases). This CDR3 is 13 amino acids long. Trimming removed 0 bases from V and 9 bases from J, with 14 bases in between. Germline-derived CDR1 and CDR2 are SQVTM and ANQGSEA. The CDR3, as DNA: TGCAGCGTTGAAGAGGGAGGCGGAGGGGCCCAGTACTTC. Translation gives CSVEEGGGGAQYF.

The gene calls are TRBV11-2 and TRBJ1-1; tentative D call: TRBD1 (5 bases). Germline CDR1 reads SGHAT; CDR2 reads FQNNGV. V was pared by 5 bases and J by 0 bases, with 10 bases between. The CDR3 length is 14 residues. CDR3 sequence (DNA): TGTGCCAGCAGCCCGGCAGGGTTGAACACTGAAGCTTTCTTT. Protein: CASSPAGLNTEAFF.

In its sample, this clone was seen a few times. The rearrangement uses TRBV11-2 and TRBJ1-1; TRBD1 is a possible D gene (6 bases). The CDR3 runs 15 residues. V was pared by 0 bases and J by 7 bases, with 15 bases between. Germline CDR1 reads SGHAT; CDR2 reads FQNNGV. The CDR3 coding sequence is TGTGCCAGCAGCTTAGATCGCCCCCGAGGGGGTGAAGCTTTCTTT. Translating it yields CASSLDRPRGGEAFF.

This clone has just one count. The chain carries TRBV19 and TRBJ2-6, with D possibly matching TRBD2 (7 bases). V dropped 7 bases and J dropped 0 bases, with 16 bases sitting between them. CDR3 size: 17 residues. Germline V lookup: CDR1 LNHDA, CDR2 SQIVND (reference sequence). The CDR3 nucleotides read TGTGCCAGTACCTGGGGGGGCGATAACTCTGGGGCCAACGTCCTGACTTTC. Translating gives CASTWGGDNSGANVLTF.

The rearrangement joins TRBV7-2 to TRBJ1-1; a weak D match, TRBD1 (5 bases). Between the trimmed V and J ends, which lost 0 bases and 0 bases, there was a span of 8 bases. From germline, CDR1 is SGHTA and CDR2 FQGNSA. The CDR3 is made up of 15 amino acids. The chain's CDR3 is CASSLAPGMNTEAFF. Here the CDR3 DNA reads TGTGCCAGCAGCTTAGCCCCAGGGATGAACACTGAAGCTTTCTTT.

V gene TRBV20-1 combines with J gene TRBJ2-3; D unresolved. The CDR3 contains 11 residues. CDR1 DFQATT and CDR2 SNEGSKA come from the germline V gene (reference sequence). V shed 6 bases and J shed 5 bases, with 9 bases lying between them. For the CDR3, the DNA is TGCAGTGCACCCCCGGGAGATACGCAGTATTTT. It yields the protein CSAPPGDTQYF.

V usage is TRBV4-3 and J usage is TRBJ2-6; 7 bases map to TRBD1. The CDR3 sequence is 18 residues long. The J segment lost 0 bases and the V segment lost 4 bases, leaving 9 bases of the junction unmatched. Germline V gives CDR1 LGHNA, CDR2 YSLEER. The CDR3 DNA sequence: TGCGCCAGCAGCCGTATGACAGGGAGCCTCTCTGGGGCCAACGTCCTGACTTTC. It codes for CASSRMTGSLSGANVLTF.

The V and J genes are TRBV27 and TRBJ2-7, with TRBD2 matching over 12 bases. Germline V gene lookup returns CDR1 MNHEY and CDR2 SMNVEV (reference sequence). The CDR3 is 14 residues long. The junction had 5 bases not matched to a gene; V was cut back by 6 bases and J by 5 bases. CDR3 sequence: CASSMTSGSHEQYF. The CDR3 DNA sequence: TGTGCCAGCAGCATGACTAGCGGGAGTCACGAGCAGTACTTC.

The chain joins TRBV28 to TRBJ1-3; a possible D gene is TRBD1 (6 bases). V gave up 5 bases and J gave up 2 bases, with 16 bases separating them. This CDR3 comprises 16 residues. Germline V gene lookup returns CDR1 MDHEN and CDR2 SYDVKM. The CDR3, as DNA: TGTGCCAGCAGTCCCCGGGGGGCGCCTCCTGGAAACACCATATATTTT. It specifies CASSPRGAPPGNTIYF.

The rearrangement uses TRBV28 and TRBJ2-7; D unresolved. The CDR3 loop spans 11 amino acids. Germline V lookup: CDR1 MDHEN, CDR2 SYDVKM. Trimming removed 5 bases at V and 2 bases at J, with 4 bases between. The CDR3 DNA is TGTGCCAGCAGTACGACCTACGAGCAGTACTTC. This translates into CASSTTYEQYF. Based on the CDR3 plus reference TRBV28 and TRBJ2-7, the full variable domain is DVKVTQSSRYLVKRTGEKVFLECVQDMDHENMFWYRQDPGLGLRLIYFSYDVKMKEKGDIPEGYSVSREKKERFSLILESASTNQTSMYLCASSTTYEQYFGPGTRLTVT.

The rearrangement links TRBV19 to TRBJ2-4; D call uncertain. The germline V and J ends were trimmed by 3 bases and 0 bases, with 12 bases remaining between them. CDR3 length: 16 residues. The germline CDR1 and CDR2 sequences are LNHDA and SQIVND (reference sequence). CDR3 sequence reads: CASSIRRMLAKNIQYF. The CDR3 coding sequence is TGTGCCAGTAGTATCAGACGGATGCTAGCCAAAAACATTCAGTACTTC. The entire variable domain, with the rest obtained from reference TRBV19 and TRBJ2-4, is as follows: DGGITQSPKYLFRKEGQNVTLSCEQNLNHDAMYWYRQDPGQGLRLIYYSQIVNDFQKGDIAEGYSVSREKKESFPLTVTSAQKNPTAFYLCASSIRRMLAKNIQYFGAGTRLSVL.

The rearrangement links TRBV6-6 to TRBJ1-3; D is undetermined. Trimming took 6 bases from V and 6 from J, leaving 9 bases between them. CDR1 MNHNY and CDR2 SVGAGI come from the germline V gene (reference sequence). This CDR3 has 12 residues. The CDR3 DNA follows: TGTGCCAGCAGGCTGGGCACAAACACCATATATTTT. It is translated as CASRLGTNTIYF.

The V and J genes are TRBV23-1 and TRBJ2-1; the D is unclear. TRBV23-1 is assigned to the ORF class and has an uncertain function. Trimming pared 8 bases from V and 7 bases from J, leaving 15 bases between. This CDR3 comprises 13 residues. CDR3 in amino acids: CASSFKSLNEQFF. CDR3 nucleotide sequence: TGCGCCAGCTCTTTTAAGTCTCTGAATGAGCAGTTCTTC.

The gene calls are TRBV12-5 and TRBJ1-1; 7 bases are shared with TRBD1. Germline-derived CDR1 and CDR2 are LGHNT and FRNRAP. The CDR3 is 14 residues long. V dropped 0 bases and J dropped 4; count of bases not matched to a gene: 2. In DNA, the CDR3 is TGTGCTAGTGGTTTGGTACCAGGGGGCACTGAAGCTTTCTTT. It is translated as CASGLVPGGTEAFF.

The chain recombines TRBV19 with TRBJ2-3; possible D gene TRBD1, 7 bases. Trimming cost V 4 bases and J 4 bases, with 15 bases left between them. Germline V gene data show CDR1 as LNHDA and CDR2 as SQIVND (reference sequence). This CDR3 region has 15 residues. As DNA, the CDR3 is TGTGCCAGTAGTACTCGGCGGGACAGCTCAGATACGCAGTATTTT. As protein: CASSTRRDSSDTQYF.

The chain couples TRBV6-1 to TRBJ1-1; possible D gene TRBD1, 5 bases. The CDR3 spans 12 residues. Trimming pared 6 bases from V and 4 bases from J, leaving 9 bases between. The germline V gene has CDR1 MNHNS and CDR2 SASEGT. For the CDR3, the DNA is TGTGCCAGCAGGAGACAGTCCACTGAAGCTTTCTTT. Translating gives CASRRQSTEAFF.

J is TRBJ1-1 and V is TRBV5-1, with 8 bases fitting TRBD1. The CDR3 loop spans 14 amino acids. Looked up from germline, CDR1 is SGHRS and CDR2 is YFSETQ. With V trimmed by 4 bases and J by 1 base, 3 bases remained unmatched. CDR3 region: CASSPGTGNTEAFF. The CDR3 DNA sequence: TGCGCCAGCAGCCCCGGGACAGGGAACACTGAAGCTTTCTTT.